This is a list of T cell receptor beta chains from one sample in a study of blood T cell repertoires in COVID-19. Profiling relied on immunoSEQ multiplex PCR, and the TCRdb table lists in-frame clones only, not all of them. This table has approximately 400,000 clones, more than 85% appearing once. The sample consisted of PBMCs or T cells enriched from blood (not recorded which). These receptors all stem from a woman between 40 and 50 years old who had been exposed to COVID-19. Both conserved end residues are trimmed from each CDR3. Fields, in order: V gene, CDR3 protein.

>TRBV3-1/TRBV3-2
ASSEQGLNNEKLF
>TRBV7-2
ASSAGQQTGELF
>TRBV10-1
ASSESGENEKLF
>TRBV7-9
ASSSSPNREGTEAF
>TRBV27
ASSFEGPGELF
>TRBV7-9
ASSSPLDSQRLSGNTIY
>TRBV5-4
ASSFGAGAWNTEAF
>TRBV5-1
ASSLAPLARVAGGNTIY
>TRBV12-3/TRBV12-4
ASSAGRDYGYT
>TRBV14
ASSPLGASNSPLH
>TRBV6-5
ASYRTELNTEAF
>TRBV9
ASSDRDRPYEQY
>TRBV10-3
AISDVTRDYHTYEQY
>TRBV27
ASNRQGGQPQH
>TRBV10-2
ASTGGSTEAF
>TRBV7-3
ASSLGGTSGGFPNEQF
>TRBV4-1
ASSQEASRYYEQY
>TRBV19
ASSITPFGGQPQH
>TRBV6-4
ASSTGTNNEQF
>TRBV6-1
ASSELGGRETQY
>TRBV12-3/TRBV12-4
ASRVGGRTEQF
>TRBV18
ASSPVTGVLSGNTIY
>TRBV5-3
ARSNLGAAIY
>TRBV27
ASSLTPQGYGYT
>TRBV6-5
ASSLTGSTDTQY
>TRBV29-1
SVARTGFDEKLF
>TRBV7-7
ASSWNLGGKGGELF
>TRBV19
ASNAGYNQPQH
>TRBV6-6
ASRQQGSQPQH
>TRBV27
ASSSDRDLGEQF
>TRBV27
ASSLVAGSTEAF
>TRBV7-2
ASSLADRGSYEQY
>TRBV2
ASSEGRLEPGYT
>TRBV30
AWSARSLAGVADTQY
>TRBV7-3
ASSSNPPTLT
>TRBV6-5
ASIGTLGVSEQF
>TRBV7-8
ASSLSTGTGVSGYT
>TRBV6-5
ASTPTGGGRGYT
>TRBV4-1
ASSPLSGGSNRLSNQPQH
>TRBV5-4
ASSLGTKNTEAF
>TRBV6-4
ASSVSSGGYNEQF
>TRBV7-9
ASSLERGGTEAF
>TRBV5-4
ASSQGTQETQY
>TRBV6-1
ASSETYEKLF
>TRBV12-3/TRBV12-4
ASSFDRGYEQY
>TRBV24-1
ATSDLGDTGELF
>TRBV6-1
ASTHSPNYGYT
>TRBV18
ASSPPGQGWTEAF